This T cell receptor (beta chain) is drawn from a study of PD-1 blockade in classical Hodgkin lymphoma. Study-level points and caveats: Newly diagnosed patients reportedly had lower baseline TCR diversity than healthy donors. Sources of repertoire differences remain undefined, possibly disease activity or prior therapy.

Time point: newly diagnosed, previously untreated cHL patient sample. Acting as the comparison were PBMCs from newly diagnosed, untreated classical Hodgkin lymphoma. The CDR3 covers 15 residues. V trimming: 3 bases; J trimming: 1 base; junction bases outside the gene matches: 0. CDR1 is MRHNA, CDR2 SNTAGT, per germline. The protocol was immunoSEQ multiplex PCR, while the TCRdb copy is restricted to in-frame clones and leaves out a portion. The sample lists 45,000 to 60,000 clones, roughly 90% occurring once. About this clone itself: Its antigen is as yet unknown.

This clonotype originated in a human donor with classical Hodgkin lymphoma. Sequences were obtained from peripheral blood mononuclear cells (PBMCs). The chain couples TRBV6-4 to TRBJ2-5; TRBD2 matches 12 bases. CDR3 protein: CASSETSGSQETQYF. The CDR3 nucleotides read TGTGCCAGCAGTGAGACTAGCGGGAGCCAAGAGACCCAGTACTTC.